This TCR beta chain was retrieved from a study of molecular identifiers for immune sequencing clone quantification. This CDR3 is 14 amino acids long. In germline, CDR1 is MNHEY, CDR2 SVGAGI. TCRdb ran MiXCR on the PCR reads and lists one entry per CDR3 protein. The table shows 50,000 to 75,000 distinct CDR3 sequences, with approximately 18% occurring only once. This clonotype was seen a handful of times. At one end the junction does not follow the germline gene, possibly because of a read error. Material: naive CD8+ T cells from blood, with Jurkat cell RNA spiked in. The subset: FACS-sorted CD8+CD4-CCR7+CD45RA+ naive T cells. The V gene is TRBV6-5, the J gene TRBJ2-7, with 8 positions matching TRBD1. The sequence derives from a human donor in good health. Some libraries in this study had Jurkat cell RNA spiked in. CDR3 sequence reads: CASRPRDRMNELYF. The CDR3 DNA sequence: TGTGCCAGCAGACCTAGGGACAGGATGAACGAGCTGTACTTC.